One sample yielded the 2 T cell receptor beta chains listed below, sequenced in a study of shared clonotypes between healthy human individuals. Assay: immunoSEQ multiplex PCR; the TCRdb copy retains only in-frame clones and omits some. The data show 2 million to 2.5 million clones, with just under 95% seen just once and 0.3% to 0.45% held by the top ten. Sequenced input: naive CD4+ T cells from PBMCs. Regarding subset: CD45RA+ positively selected. These receptors were collected from a man younger than 35 in good health. Some clones in this sample may be carry-over from other donors' samples.

V usage is TRBV6-5 and J usage is TRBJ1-2; possible D gene TRBD1, 6 bases. The ends were cut back, 6 bases at V and 3 bases at J, with 11 bases in the middle. The CDR3 totals 13 residues. Germline V gene lookup returns CDR1 MNHEY and CDR2 SVGAGI. As DNA, the CDR3 is TGTGCCAGCAGAAAGGGGGAGGACTATGGCTACACCTTC. Protein: CASRKGEDYGYTF.

This chain uses TRBV4-3 with TRBJ2-1; D gene uncertain. The CDR3 runs to 14 residues. Germline CDR1 is LGHNA and CDR2 is YSLEER. With 1 base removed from V and 4 bases from J, the gap between germline ends came to 8 bases. The CDR3 loop reads CASSQVRPYNEQFF. The CDR3 DNA sequence: TGCGCCAGCAGCCAAGTGCGTCCATACAATGAGCAGTTCTTC.